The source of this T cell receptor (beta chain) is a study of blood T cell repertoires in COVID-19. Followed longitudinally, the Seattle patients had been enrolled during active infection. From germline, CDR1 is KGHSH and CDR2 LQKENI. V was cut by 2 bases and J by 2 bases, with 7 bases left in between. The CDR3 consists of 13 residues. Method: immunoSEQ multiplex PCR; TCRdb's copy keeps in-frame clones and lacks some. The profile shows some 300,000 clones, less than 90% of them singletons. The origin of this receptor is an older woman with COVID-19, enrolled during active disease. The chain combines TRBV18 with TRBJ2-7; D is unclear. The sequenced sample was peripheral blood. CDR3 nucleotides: TGTGCCAGCTCACCATCCGCTACCTACGAGCAGTACTTC. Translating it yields CASSPSATYEQYF.